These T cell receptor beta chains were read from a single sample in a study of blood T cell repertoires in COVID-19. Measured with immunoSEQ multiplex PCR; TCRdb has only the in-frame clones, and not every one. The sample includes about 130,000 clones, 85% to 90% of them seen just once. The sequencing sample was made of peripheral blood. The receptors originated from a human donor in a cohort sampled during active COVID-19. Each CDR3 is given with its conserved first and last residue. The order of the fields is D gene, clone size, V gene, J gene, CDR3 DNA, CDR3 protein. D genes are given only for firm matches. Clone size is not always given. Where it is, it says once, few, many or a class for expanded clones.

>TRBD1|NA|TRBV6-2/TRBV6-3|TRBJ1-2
TGTGCCAGCAGCGACGACAGGGAAGGCTACACCTTC
CASSDDREGYTF
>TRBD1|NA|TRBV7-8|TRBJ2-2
TGTGCCAGCAGCTTGGCTACAGGGGCCGGGGAGCTGTTTTTT
CASSLATGAGELFF
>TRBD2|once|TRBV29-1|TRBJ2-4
TGCAGCGTTGCGTCTAGCGGGAGGAACATTCAGTACTTC
CSVASSGRNIQYF
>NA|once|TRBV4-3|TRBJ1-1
TGCGCCAGCAGCCAAAACAGGGAAACTGAAGCTTTCTTT
CASSQNRETEAFF
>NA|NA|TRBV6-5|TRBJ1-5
TGTGCCAGCAGTTACGGGGCCACGGATCAGCCCCAGCATTTT
CASSYGATDQPQHF
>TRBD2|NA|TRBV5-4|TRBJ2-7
TGTGCCAGCAGCGGCGGGGGGCCCTCCTACGAGCAGTACTTC
CASSGGGPSYEQYF
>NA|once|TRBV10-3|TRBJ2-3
TGTGCCATCAGTACAGTCCCAGATACGCAGTATTTT
CAISTVPDTQYF
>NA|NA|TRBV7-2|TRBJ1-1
TGTGCCAGCAGCTTAGGGGGCTCGAACACTGAAGCTTTCTTT
CASSLGGSNTEAFF
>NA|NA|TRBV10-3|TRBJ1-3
TGTGCCATCACGCCTAGCGGGGGATCAGGAAACACCATATATTTT
CAITPSGGSGNTIYF
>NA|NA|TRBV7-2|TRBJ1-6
TGTGCCAGCAGCTTAGTGTGGCGGGATTCACCCCTCCACTTT
CASSLVWRDSPLHF
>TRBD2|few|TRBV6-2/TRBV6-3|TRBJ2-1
TGTGCCAGCAGTTTAGCGGGAGAAGGATACAATGAGCAGTTCTTC
CASSLAGEGYNEQFF
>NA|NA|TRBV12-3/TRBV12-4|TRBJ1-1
TGTGCCAGCAGTAACGGGAACACTGAAGCTTTCTTT
CASSNGNTEAFF
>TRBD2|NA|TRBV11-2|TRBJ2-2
TGTGCCAGCAGCTCCATGACTAGCGGGAGGCCCGGGGAGCTGTTTTTT
CASSSMTSGRPGELFF
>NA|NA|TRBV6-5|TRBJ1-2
TGTGCCAGCAGTTACGATGTTGGAGCCATCCACTATGGCTACACCTTC
CASSYDVGAIHYGYTF
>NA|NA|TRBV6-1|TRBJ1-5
TGTGCCAGCAGTGAAGCGCTTTTGACAGGCGACAATCAGCCCCAGCATTTT
CASSEALLTGDNQPQHF
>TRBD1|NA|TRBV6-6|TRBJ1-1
TGTGCCAGCAGTCCACCGGGACAGGGAGTGAACACTGAAGCTTTCTTT
CASSPPGQGVNTEAFF
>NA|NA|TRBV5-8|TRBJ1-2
TGTGCCAGCAGTTCCGATCCGGGGAAAAGGGTGGACTATGGCTACACCTTC
CASSSDPGKRVDYGYTF
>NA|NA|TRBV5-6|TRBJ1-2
TGTGCCAGCACCGCTCTTATGGCCAACTATGGCTACACCTTC
CASTALMANYGYTF
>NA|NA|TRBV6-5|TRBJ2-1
TGTGCCAGCACCCGGAGGCCCGCTTTGCACAATGAGCAGTTCTTC
CASTRRPALHNEQFF
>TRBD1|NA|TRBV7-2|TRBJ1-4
TGTGCCAGCAGCTTAGCGATGACAGGGGGGGCCGAAAAACTGTTTTTT
CASSLAMTGGAEKLFF
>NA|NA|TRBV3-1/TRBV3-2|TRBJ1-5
TGTGCCAGCAACCCCCCGGGGGGCGCAAGCCGGAAAAATCAGCCCCAGCATTTT
CASNPPGGASRKNQPQHF
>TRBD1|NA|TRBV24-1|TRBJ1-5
TGTGCCACCAGTGACCCCCGACAGGGCAGCAATCAGCCCCAGCATTTT
CATSDPRQGSNQPQHF
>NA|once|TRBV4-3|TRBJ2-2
TGCGCCAGCAGCCAAGATGCTGTTAAGCCGACCGGGGAGCTGTTTTTT
CASSQDAVKPTGELFF
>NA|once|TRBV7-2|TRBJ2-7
TGTGCCAGCAGCTTAGTACAGGGTAACGCCTACGAGCAGTACTTC
CASSLVQGNAYEQYF
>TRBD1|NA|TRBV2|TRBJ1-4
TGTGCCAGCAGTGAGGACAGGGGATACGAAAAACTGTTTTTT
CASSEDRGYEKLFF
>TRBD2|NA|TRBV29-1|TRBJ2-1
TGCAGCGTTGAAGATCTGGCGGGAGGCCACAATGAGCAGTTCTTC
CSVEDLAGGHNEQFF
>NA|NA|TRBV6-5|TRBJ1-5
TGTGCCATCCAAGACAGACACAATCAGCCCCAGCATTTT
CAIQDRHNQPQHF
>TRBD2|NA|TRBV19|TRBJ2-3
TGTGCCAGTAGTATGAGAGGGAGCGGGAGTCGGACAGATACGCAGTATTTT
CASSMRGSGSRTDTQYF
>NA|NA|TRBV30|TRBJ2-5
TGTGCCTCTACAGTGGGAGCCCAAGAGACCCAGTACTTC
CASTVGAQETQYF
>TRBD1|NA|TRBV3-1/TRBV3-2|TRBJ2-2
TGTGCCAGCAGCCCCCCGGGACAGCTCACCGGGGAGCTGTTTTTT
CASSPPGQLTGELFF
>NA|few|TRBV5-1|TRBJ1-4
TGCGCCAGCAGTAGGACGGGGGTGAATGAAAAACTGTTTTTT
CASSRTGVNEKLFF
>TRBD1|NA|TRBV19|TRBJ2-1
TGTGCCAGTAGTGCCCGACAGGGGGCTATAGAGAATGAGCAGTTCTTC
CASSARQGAIENEQFF
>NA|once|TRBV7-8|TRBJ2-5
TGTGCCAGCAGCCTACCGCGGGGTCCGCAGACCCAGTACTTC
CASSLPRGPQTQYF
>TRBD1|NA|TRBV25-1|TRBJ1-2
TGTGCCAGCAGGGGGACAGTCTCAGGCTACACCTTC
CASRGTVSGYTF
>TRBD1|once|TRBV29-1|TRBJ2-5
TGCAGCGTTGAAGTGGGGACAGTCCAAGAGACCCAGTACTTC
CSVEVGTVQETQYF
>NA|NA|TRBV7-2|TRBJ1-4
TGTGCCAGCAGCTTAATGGGAGATCCAACTAATGAAAAACTGTTTTTT
CASSLMGDPTNEKLFF
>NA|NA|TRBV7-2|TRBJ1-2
TGTGCCAGCAGCTTAGAGGCGGGGATCTTTTGGGGCTACACCTTC
CASSLEAGIFWGYTF
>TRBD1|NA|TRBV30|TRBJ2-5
TGTGCCTGGAGTTGGGCAGGGGGAATAGAGACCCAGTACTTC
CAWSWAGGIETQYF
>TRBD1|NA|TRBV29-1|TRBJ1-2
TGCAGCGTTCAAACAGGGGGTGACGGCTACACCTTC
CSVQTGGDGYTF
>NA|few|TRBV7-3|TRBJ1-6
TGTGCCAGCAGCTTAGGGGCAGGATCACCCCTCCACTTT
CASSLGAGSPLHF
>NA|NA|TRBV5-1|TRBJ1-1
TGCGCCAGCAGCTTGACCCCCGCCCGGAGTGAAGCTTTCTTT
CASSLTPARSEAFF